This T cell receptor beta chain came from a study of blood T cell repertoires in COVID-19. On the study more broadly: The samples span acute and convalescent COVID-19 from the United States, Italy and Spain. T cells, B-cell-depleted T cells, or PBMCs provided the cDNA or gDNA that served as material.

Participants' own reports of clinical history determined their cohort assignment. Clones were read by immunoSEQ multiplex PCR, and TCRdb kept only the in-frame ones, dropping some. This sample has 200,000 to 250,000 clones, with roughly 87% found just once. CDR3 size: 15 residues. Trimming took off 1 base at V and 5 bases at J, with 12 bases between the two ends. The germline gives CDR1 SGDLS, CDR2 YYNGEE. The chain uses TRBV9 and TRBJ2-2; maybe TRBD2 (6 bases). Sequencing was done on a sample of PBMCs or T cells enriched from blood (not recorded which). This receptor was taken from a woman aged 30 to 39 with acute COVID-19. CDR3 DNA: TGTGCCAGCAGCGTAATGGGCGGGGAAACCGGGGAGCTGTTTTTT. Protein product: CASSVMGGETGELFF.